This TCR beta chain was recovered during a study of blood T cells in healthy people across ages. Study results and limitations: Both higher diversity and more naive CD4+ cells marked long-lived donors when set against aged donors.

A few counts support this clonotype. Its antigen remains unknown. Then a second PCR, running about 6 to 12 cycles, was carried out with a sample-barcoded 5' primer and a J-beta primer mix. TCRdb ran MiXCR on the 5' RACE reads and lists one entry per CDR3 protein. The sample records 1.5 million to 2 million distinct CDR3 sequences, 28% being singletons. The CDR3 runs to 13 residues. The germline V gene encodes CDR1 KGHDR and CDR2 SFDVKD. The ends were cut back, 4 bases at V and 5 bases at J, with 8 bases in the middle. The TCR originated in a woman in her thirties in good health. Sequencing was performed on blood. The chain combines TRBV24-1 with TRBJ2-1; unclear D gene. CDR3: CATSDHGDNEQFF. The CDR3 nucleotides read TGTGCCACCAGTGACCACGGTGACAATGAGCAGTTCTTC.